This TCR beta chain stems from a study of T-cell reconstitution after alpha-beta-depleted transplantation in children (dated by TCRdb to 2016 to 2017). About the full investigation: The study quantitatively tracked T-cell immune reconstitution after TCRalphabeta/CD19-depleted allogeneic hematopoietic cell transplantation in children using TCR repertoire profiling. Overall study outcomes, separate from this receptor: The frequencies of hyperexpanded clones fell over the following months, and after one year, T-cell counts and TCRbeta diversity were mostly attributed to newly produced T cells. In some patients, the high TCRbeta diversity seen at day 60 was put down to recipient T cells and intrathymic progenitors that had survived conditioning. The apparently early recovery of alphabetaT-cell counts about two months after transplant reportedly depended on only several hundred rapidly expanded clones that came from non-depleted graft cells.

In the case of this clonotype: This receptor's antigen is unknown. No qualities accompany the bases; no much larger clone lies one base away.

What this sample's treatment or condition label stands for: allogeneic hematopoietic cell transplantation with graft depleted of TCRalphabeta T cells and CD19 B cells. TCRalphabeta/CD19-depleted allogeneic hematopoietic cell grafts were given to the transplant recipients, all of whom were children. Libraries came from PCR. The sequencer listed for this sample is Illumina HiSeq 2500. To normalize quantification of the TCRbeta repertoire, the TCR libraries were built with molecular barcoding that relied on unique molecular identifiers. The public reads were reprocessed in TCRdb via fastp at Q25 and MiXCR, keeping in-frame beta chains. Identical CDR3 protein sequences are pooled into one entry, listed with their most common genes and DNA. Recorded for this sample are around 190,000 distinct CDR3 sequences; under 8.5% of them occurred a single time. The top ten hold roughly 6% of the sample. The sequence derives from a boy younger than 10 with acute lymphoblastic leukemia, due to receive a stem cell transplant. The sample in question was PBMCs, obtained before TCRalphabeta/CD19-depleted stem cell transplant.

The DNA is TGTGCCAGCTCACTCAAGGGGGAGACCCAGTACTTC. Translated, it gives CASSLKGETQYF. Recombination linked TRBV18 to TRBJ2-5; the D segment could be TRBD1, given 5 matching bases. Trimming removed 4 bases from V and 5 bases from J, leaving 8 bases between the germline ends. CDR1 and CDR2 (KGHSH, LQKENI) derive from the germline V gene. The CDR3 has 12 amino acids, counting the end cysteine and phenylalanine. Only the CDR3 region is kept as DNA, spanning 36 bases read in frame from base 1. Reference TRBV18 and TRBJ2-5 proteins supply the regions before and after the CDR3; the full variable domain is: NAGVMQNPRHLVRRRGQEARLRCSPMKGHSHVYWYRQLPEEGLKFMVYLQKENIIDESGMPKERFSAEFPKEGPSILRIQQVVRGDSAAYFCASSLKGETQYFGPGTRLLVL.